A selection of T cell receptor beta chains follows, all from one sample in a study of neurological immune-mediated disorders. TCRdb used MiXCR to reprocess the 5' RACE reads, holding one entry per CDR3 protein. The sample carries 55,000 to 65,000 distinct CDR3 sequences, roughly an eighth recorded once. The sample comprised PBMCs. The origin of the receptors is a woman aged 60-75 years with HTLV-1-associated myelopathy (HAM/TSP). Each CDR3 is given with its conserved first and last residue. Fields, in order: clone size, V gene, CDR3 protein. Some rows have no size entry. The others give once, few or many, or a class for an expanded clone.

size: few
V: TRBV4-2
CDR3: CASSQDYSVTHNEQFF

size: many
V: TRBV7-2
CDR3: CASSLMTGMNQPQHF

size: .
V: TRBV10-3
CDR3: CAISEAGPTGELFF

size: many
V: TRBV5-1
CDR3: CASSLAGTDTQYF

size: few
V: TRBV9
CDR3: CASSQGLAGEWETQYF

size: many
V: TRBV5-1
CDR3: CASSLGQLYNEQFF

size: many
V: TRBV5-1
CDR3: CASRIIAGSYNEQFF

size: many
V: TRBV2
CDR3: CASSESGDEQFF

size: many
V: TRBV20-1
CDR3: CSAWGAPGYEQYF

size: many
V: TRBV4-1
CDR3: CASSQDAGKDTQYF

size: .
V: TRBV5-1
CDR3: CASSLRGLGPTEAFF

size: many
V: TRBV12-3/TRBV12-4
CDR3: CASSWASGRGGQYF

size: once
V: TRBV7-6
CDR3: CASSTGIAGADTQYF